The 28 T cell receptor beta chains presented below share a single source sample, sequenced in a study of T-cell memory formation after mild COVID-19. Via MiXCR, TCRdb re-called the 5' RACE reads, giving one row per CDR3 protein. This sample has 550,000 to 600,000 distinct CDR3 sequences, with roughly 20% found just once. The sample was PBMCs or a T cell subset sorted from them (not recorded which). The receptors were gathered from an adult woman who had mild COVID-19 (a few samples of this study predate the infection). Cell type and time point are not known.

The rearrangement uses TRBV7-2 and TRBJ2-1; 11 positions agree with TRBD1. The CDR3 is 14 amino acids. The trim removed 5 bases at V and 14 bases at J, leaving 11 bases unmatched. CDR1 is SGHTA and CDR2 is FQGNSA in the germline V gene. The CDR3 loop reads CASSPGQGALSKFF. The CDR3 DNA is TGTGCCAGCAGCCCAGGACAGGGGGCCTTGTCTAAGTTCTTC.

This clonotype was recorded at least ten times. The chain joins TRBV25-1 to TRBJ1-2, with 9 bases identical to TRBD1. J lost 4 bases, V lost 2 bases, and 5 bases had no gene match. The CDR3 is 15 amino acids. Germline V gene sequence: CDR1 MGHDK, CDR2 SYGVNS. The DNA for the CDR3 is TGTGCCAGCAGTGAAGGGATGACAGGGGGCTATGGCTACACCTTC. Protein sequence: CASSEGMTGGYGYTF.

This clonotype was picked up a small number of times. CDR3 coding DNA: TGCAGTGCTTTATGGGACACCGGGGAGCTGTTTTTT. Its protein product is CSALWDTGELFF. The V and J genes are TRBV20-1 and TRBJ2-2; D gene uncertain. Germline V gene sequence: CDR1 DFQATT, CDR2 SNEGSKA (reference sequence). V was trimmed by 5 bases and J by 3 bases, leaving 7 bases between them. The CDR3 loop spans 12 amino acids.

This clonotype has just a few counts. The chain recombines TRBV5-1 with TRBJ2-2, with 8 bases lining up with TRBD2. With 2 bases clipped from V and 5 bases from J, the junction kept 8 bases outside the gene matches. CDR1 and CDR2 from the germline V gene are SGHRS and YFSETQ. The CDR3 has 16 residues. CDR3 region: CASSFGSGSLTGELFF. DNA of the CDR3: TGCGCCAGCAGCTTCGGGAGCGGGAGTCTAACCGGGGAGCTGTTTTTT.

This clonotype was counted ten times or more. The chain has TRBV5-6 and TRBJ2-1; D is ambiguous. V lost 4 bases and J lost 3, with 14 bases in between. This CDR3 has 15 amino acids. Germline V gene sequence: CDR1 SGHDT, CDR2 YYEEEE. CDR3 sequence reads: CASSPPLSLYNEQFF. The CDR3 coding sequence is TGTGCCAGCAGCCCACCCCTGAGCCTCTACAATGAGCAGTTCTTC. Using reference TRBV5-6 and TRBJ2-1 for the parts outside the CDR3, the full variable domain is DAGVTQSPTHLIKTRGQQVTLRCSPKSGHDTVSWYQQALGQGPQFIFQYYEEEERQRGNFPDRFSGHQFPNYSSELNVNALLLGDSALYLCASSPPLSLYNEQFFGPGTRLTVL.

A few counts support this clonotype. The J gene is TRBJ2-2, the V gene TRBV7-9; 9 positions match TRBD1. J lost 4 bases, V lost 4 bases, and 10 bases had no gene match. The CDR3 has 17 residues. The V gene's germline CDR1 is SEHNR and CDR2 FQNEAQ (reference sequence). The CDR3 reads CASSSGTGPRGTGELFF. CDR3 coding DNA: TGTGCCAGCAGCTCCGGGACAGGGCCTCGTGGCACCGGGGAGCTGTTTTTT.

The chain carries TRBV14 and TRBJ2-1; 9 nucleotides match TRBD2. The V gene end was trimmed by 4 bases and the J gene end by 3 bases; junction bases not matched to a gene: 7. CDR3 length: 16 amino acids. Germline-derived CDR1 and CDR2 are SGHDN and FVKESK. The CDR3 DNA is TGTGCCAGCAGCCGCTATAGCGGGAGAAGCTACAATGAGCAGTTCTTC. Translation gives CASSRYSGRSYNEQFF. Looking up the rest from reference TRBV14 and TRBJ2-1 gives the full variable domain: EAGVTQFPSHSVIEKGQTVTLRCDPISGHDNLYWYRRVMGKEIKFLLHFVKESKQDESGMPNNRFLAERTGGTYSTLKVQPAELEDSGVYFCASSRYSGRSYNEQFFGPGTRLTVL.

This chain uses TRBV20-1 with TRBJ2-7; D may correspond to TRBD1 or TRBD2 (5 bases each). Trimming shortened V by 3 bases and J by 6 bases, and 12 bases separated the two germline ends. This CDR3 region has 12 residues. CDR1 is DFQATT, CDR2 SNEGSKA, per germline (reference sequence). Here the CDR3 DNA reads TGCAGTGCTAGCGTTGCAGGGACCGAGCAGTACTTC. Its translation: CSASVAGTEQYF.

This clonotype was seen only a few times. The chain couples TRBV10-3 to TRBJ1-2; no reliable D call. V lost 6 bases and J lost 0, with 8 bases in between. The CDR3 length is 13 residues. The germline CDR1 and CDR2 sequences are ENHRY and SYGVKD. The CDR3 protein is CAISVGSNYGYTF. CDR3 in DNA: TGTGCCATCAGCGTAGGGTCTAACTATGGCTACACCTTC.

The genes are TRBV18 and TRBJ2-1, with D maybe TRBD2 (6 bases). The V gene's germline CDR1 is KGHSH and CDR2 LQKENI. The CDR3 length is 16 residues. The germline V and J ends were trimmed by 2 bases and 0 bases, with 11 bases remaining between them. For the CDR3, the DNA is TGTGCCAGCTCACCAATGGGAGCGGGCTCCTACAATGAGCAGTTCTTC. Encoded protein: CASSPMGAGSYNEQFF.

V usage is TRBV7-9 and J usage is TRBJ1-6; 8 bases are shared with TRBD1. In germline, CDR1 is SEHNR, CDR2 FQNEAQ (reference sequence). The CDR3 totals 16 residues. V lost 6 bases and J lost 7; bases outside the gene matches: 11. CDR3 region: CASSQQGGVGNSPLHF. The CDR3 DNA is TGTGCCAGCAGTCAACAGGGGGGCGTCGGGAATTCACCCCTCCACTTT. The whole variable domain, filled in from reference TRBV7-9 and TRBJ1-6, reads DTGVSQNPRHKITKRGQNVTFRCDPISEHNRLYWYRQTLGQGPEFLTYFQNEAQLEKSRLLSDRFSAERPKGSFSTLEIQRTEQGDSAMYLCASSQQGGVGNSPLHFGNGTRLTVT.

This clonotype was detected only a few times. This sequence joins TRBV7-2 and TRBJ2-1; 8 bases are shared with TRBD2. V was clipped by 3 bases and J by 2 bases; unmatched bases: 9. Germline V gene data show CDR1 as SGHTA and CDR2 as FQGNSA. The CDR3 is 17 residues long. The DNA of the CDR3 is TGTGCCAGCAGCTTCAGTGCCCCGGGAGGGACCTACAATGAGCAGTTCTTC. Translated: CASSFSAPGGTYNEQFF.

J is TRBJ2-5 and V is TRBV29-1; the D gene is possibly TRBD1 (5 bases). The CDR3 totals 15 residues. Germline assignment: CDR1 SQVTM and CDR2 ANQGSEA. V shed 2 bases and J shed 1 base, with 14 bases lying between them. The CDR3 loop reads CSVEFLDRVQETQYF. The CDR3 nucleotides are TGCAGCGTTGAATTCCTTGACAGAGTCCAAGAGACCCAGTACTTC.

This clonotype was seen only a few times. This sequence joins TRBV12-3 or TRBV12-4 and TRBJ2-3, with 7 bases aligning to TRBD2. The CDR3 is 17 amino acids. The junction had 6 bases not matched to a gene; V was cut back by 0 bases and J by 0 bases. CDR3 nucleotide sequence: TGTGCCAGCAGTTTAGCGGGGGGGTCCCCCAGCACAGATACGCAGTATTTT. Translated: CASSLAGGSPSTDTQYF.

This clonotype has a handful of counts. The genes are TRBV5-1 and TRBJ2-7; unclear D gene. Per the germline V gene, CDR1 is SGHRS and CDR2 is YFSETQ. With 4 bases removed from V and 3 bases from J, the gap between germline ends came to 11 bases. The CDR3 sequence is 13 residues long. The CDR3 nucleotides read TGCGCCAGCAGCCGGCTCAGAGGCTACGAGCAGTACTTC. Translating it yields CASSRLRGYEQYF.

This clonotype appeared a few times. The gene calls are TRBV20-1 and TRBJ1-2; 8 nucleotides align to TRBD1. V gave up 6 bases and J gave up 7 bases; unmatched junction bases: 7. The CDR3 loop spans 12 amino acids. The V gene's germline CDR1 is DFQATT and CDR2 SNEGSKA (reference sequence). CDR3 residues: CSAGTGVLGYTF. The DNA for the CDR3 is TGCAGTGCCGGGACAGGAGTGCTTGGCTACACCTTC.

This clonotype was seen repeatedly, ten times or more. The chain employs TRBV7-2 and TRBJ2-3; the D gene is possibly TRBD2 (7 bases). The CDR3 spans 15 residues. V shed 4 bases and J shed 7 bases, with 18 bases lying between them. From germline, CDR1 is SGHTA and CDR2 FQGNSA. The CDR3 DNA sequence: TGTGCCAGCAGCTCCCTCCTGGGGGGGGCAAATACGCAGTATTTT. Its translation is CASSSLLGGANTQYF. Drawing the rest from reference TRBV7-2 and TRBJ2-3, the complete variable domain is GAGVSQSPSNKVTEKGKDVELRCDPISGHTALYWYRQSLGQGLEFLIYFQGNSAPDKSGLPSDRFSAERTGGSVSTLTIQRTQQEDSAVYLCASSSLLGGANTQYFGPGTRLTVL.

This chain connects TRBV27 to TRBJ2-2, with TRBD1 identical over 8 bases. J lost 3 bases, V lost 0 bases, and 6 bases had no gene match. Germline V gene lookup returns CDR1 MNHEY and CDR2 SMNVEV (reference sequence). This CDR3 contains 17 residues. CDR3 region: CASSLSGGQDYTGELFF. DNA for the CDR3: TGTGCCAGCAGTTTATCGGGGGGACAGGACTACACCGGGGAGCTGTTTTTT.

The chain uses TRBV11-2 and TRBJ1-1; unclear D gene. With 7 bases removed from V and 4 bases from J, the gap between germline ends came to 19 bases. Germline loops: CDR1 SGHAT, CDR2 FQNNGV. The CDR3 sequence is 15 residues long. The CDR3 protein is CASNSPVPRVTEAFF. CDR3 nucleotides: TGTGCCAGCAATAGCCCCGTTCCGCGGGTCACTGAAGCTTTCTTT.

The chain carries TRBV12-3 or TRBV12-4 and TRBJ1-4; 7 bases line up with TRBD1. This CDR3 has 14 amino acids. Losses at the gene ends were 2 bases for V and 7 bases for J; bases not matched to a gene: 4. CDR3 bases: TGTGCCAGCAGTTTAACAGGGGCTGGTGAAAAACTGTTTTTT. Translating gives CASSLTGAGEKLFF.

The CDR3 here is CSARRRGQSYEQYF. For the CDR3, the DNA is TGCAGTGCTAGAAGGCGGGGACAGTCCTACGAGCAGTACTTC. The rearrangement links TRBV20-1 to TRBJ2-7; D possibly corresponds to TRBD1 (7 bases). V lost 2 bases, J lost 1 base, and 12 bases lay in between. The CDR3 has 14 residues. Germline lookup yields CDR1 DFQATT and CDR2 SNEGSKA (reference sequence).

The genes are TRBV6-4 and TRBJ2-2; D is ambiguous. Germline V gene data show CDR1 as MRHNA and CDR2 as SNTAGT. CDR3 size: 15 residues. V was trimmed by 5 bases and J by 3 bases, leaving 13 bases between them. The CDR3 sequence: CASSPAPGDTGELFF. CDR3 in DNA: TGTGCCAGCAGTCCGGCCCCTGGGGACACCGGGGAGCTGTTTTTT.

The chain carries TRBV9 and TRBJ2-1; D is unresolved. With 4 bases removed from V and 0 bases from J, the gap between germline ends came to 11 bases. Germline loops: CDR1 SGDLS, CDR2 YYNGEE. The CDR3 spans 15 residues. CDR3 coding DNA: TGTGCCAGCAGCCGAGGACCGAGCTCCTACAATGAGCAGTTCTTC. The encoded protein is CASSRGPSSYNEQFF.

In this sample, this clonotype turned up a few times. CDR3 DNA: TGTGCCAGCAGTTTCCAGGGGGCAGGGAAGCCCCAGCATTTT. It translates to CASSFQGAGKPQHF. This chain links TRBV12-3 or TRBV12-4 with TRBJ1-5; 8 bases match TRBD1. V was pared by 3 bases and J by 8 bases, with 6 bases of the junction left unmatched. CDR3 size: 14 residues.

The chain couples TRBV7-3 to TRBJ2-2, with 7 bases fitting TRBD1. The CDR3 has 16 amino acids. V lost 1 base to trimming and J lost 7 bases; unmatched junction nucleotides: 9. In germline, CDR1 is SGHTA, CDR2 FQGTGA. DNA of the CDR3: TGTGCCAGCAGCTTAAACAGACAGGGTTTTGGCGGGGAGCTGTTTTTT. It codes for CASSLNRQGFGGELFF.

The chain joins TRBV12-3 or TRBV12-4 to TRBJ1-4; 8 nucleotides line up with TRBD1. V was pared by 5 bases and J by 7 bases, with 3 bases of the junction left unmatched. The CDR3 runs to 13 residues. This CDR3 reads CASSIQGGEKLFF. The CDR3 coding sequence is TGTGCCAGCAGTATACAGGGGGGTGAAAAACTGTTTTTT.

This clonotype showed up just a few times. The V and J genes are TRBV7-9 and TRBJ2-1, with 7 bases matching TRBD1. V was clipped by 3 bases and J by 9 bases; unmatched bases: 5. This CDR3 contains 13 residues. Germline V CDR1 and CDR2: SEHNR, FQNEAQ (reference sequence). The CDR3 reads CASSFTGVSEQFF. For the CDR3, the DNA is TGTGCCAGCAGCTTCACAGGGGTGAGTGAGCAGTTCTTC.

The chain recombines TRBV12-3 or TRBV12-4 with TRBJ2-5, with 11 bases matching TRBD2. CDR3 length: 18 residues. V shed 5 bases, J shed 4 bases, and the junction held 15 bases outside the gene matches. This CDR3 reads CASSPSGLAALMGETQYF. The CDR3 nucleotides read TGTGCCAGCAGTCCGTCGGGACTAGCGGCTTTGATGGGAGAGACCCAGTACTTC.